The clone carrying this TCR beta chain has a single count. Documented treatment: about 20 received Ad26.COV2.S at low or high dose, single or two shots; roughly 5 received placebo; per-sample allocation not given. Material that was analyzed had been drawn on day 63 after the first vaccine or placebo injection. Recruitment in Boston yielded a donor of adult age, 18-55 years. Participants' vaccine, an Ad26 vector, delivered Wuhan-strain SARS-CoV-2 spike. This entry comes from a study of Ad26.COV2.S vaccination and SARS-CoV-2 variants. Overall study context: Doses of Ad26.COV2.S were injected into muscle once or twice, 56 days apart.

Germline V gene lookup returns CDR1 SEHNR and CDR2 FQNEAQ (reference sequence). This CDR3 comprises 16 residues. V dropped 5 bases and J dropped 0; count of bases not matched to a gene: 7. Using immunoSEQ multiplex PCR, the repertoire was profiled, and TCRdb retains in-frame clones only, with some absent. The sample lists approximately 450,000 clones; 80% to 95% were seen once. Sequencing used peripheral blood, obtained in a trial of Ad26.COV2.S vaccine versus placebo. The sequence derives from a person aged 18 to 59 who received the Ad26.COV2.S COVID-19 vaccine or a placebo. The J gene is TRBJ1-3, the V gene TRBV7-9, with 7 bases aligning to TRBD1. CDR3 sequence (DNA): TGTGCCAGCAGCCCCGGACAGGCCATCTCTGGAAACACCATATATTTT. The encoded protein is CASSPGQAISGNTIYF. The full variable domain, in which reference TRBV7-9 and TRBJ1-3 provide the parts outside the CDR3, is DTGVSQNPRHKITKRGQNVTFRCDPISEHNRLYWYRQTLGQGPEFLTYFQNEAQLEKSRLLSDRFSAERPKGSFSTLEIQRTEQGDSAMYLCASSPGQAISGNTIYFGEGSWLTVV.